The source of this TCR beta chain is a study of vaccination and CD4 T cells after COVID-19. Per germline, CDR1 SGHTA and CDR2 FQGNSA. The CDR3 is made up of 16 amino acids. To note about this clonotype: The target antigen is unknown. The junction and the germline gene differ at one end; a read error may be behind it.

Oncomine TCR Beta short-read sequencing was applied to DNA from cultured CD4+ T cells. TCRdb reprocessed the PCR reads via MiXCR and lists one record per CDR3 protein. Of more than 13,000 distinct CDR3 sequences detected, roughly 30% appear once; the ten largest clones hold over 15%. Treatment indicated: roughly nine-day PBMC culture with coronavirus spike peptide pools or control peptides (ViraFEST assay). What was sequenced was cultured CD4+ T cells from blood. The TCR sequence derives from a human donor with COVID-19. The J gene is TRBJ2-7, the V gene TRBV7-2; TRBD1 matches 9 bases. CDR3 nucleotides: TGTGCCAGCAGCTTAGTAGGGGGACAGGGCTCCCACGAGCAGTACTTC. Translated, it gives CASSLVGGQGSHEQYF.